This is a list of T cell receptor beta chains from one sample in a study of T cell repertoires in cytomegalovirus infection. TCRdb re-analysed the reads in MiXCR, keeping a single row per CDR3 protein. The sample lists more than 150,000 distinct CDR3 sequences, over 25% occurring once. The sample consisted of PBMCs. These receptors all stem from a human donor in good health (CMV status not recorded). Some clones in this sample may be carry-over from other donors' samples. Each CDR3 is given with its conserved first and last residue. D genes are given only for firm matches. Not all rows give a size; the values are once, few, many and, for expanded clones, a class.

d_call	v_call	clone_size	j_call	cdr3_nt	cdr3_aa
.	TRBV7-2	few	TRBJ2-5	TGTGCCAGCAGCCCGAAGCAAGGGGGGCAGGGGACCCAGTACTTC	CASSPKQGGQGTQYF
.	TRBV6-5	.	TRBJ1-2	TGTGCCAGCAGTTACTTTGGCGGCTACACCTTC	CASSYFGGYTF
TRBD2	TRBV5-1	.	TRBJ2-2	TGCGCCAGCAGCTCTTTACCGACTAGCGGGGGCCTTAACACCGGGGAGCTGTTTTTT	CASSSLPTSGGLNTGELFF
TRBD2	TRBV2	.	TRBJ2-3	TGTGCCAGCAGTCGGACTAGCGGGGGCGCGGGTACGCAGTATTTT	CASSRTSGGAGTQYF
TRBD1	TRBV7-6	many	TRBJ1-1	TGTGCCAGCAGCCCTCTGGGGACAGCGAACACTGAAGCTTTCTTT	CASSPLGTANTEAFF
.	TRBV9	.	TRBJ1-1	TGTGCCAGCAGCGTAGATAAGGACACTGAAGCTTTCTTT	CASSVDKDTEAFF
TRBD1	TRBV20-1	.	TRBJ1-1	TGCAGTGCTCTCCGGGACAGGGCGCAGGGGGCTTTCTTT	CSALRDRAQGAFF
TRBD1	TRBV7-2	few	TRBJ2-2	TGTGCCAGCAGCTTCACCGGGACAGGGATCTGGGAGCTGTTTTTT	CASSFTGTGIWELFF
TRBD2	TRBV3-1	.	TRBJ2-7	TGTGCCAGCAGCCAAGATGATGAGCGGGGGTACGAGCAGTACTTC	CASSQDDERGYEQYF
TRBD1	TRBV7-6	many	TRBJ2-7	TGTGCCAGCAGTCTGGGGGTTTCGCGACAGGGGGCTTTCCACGAGCAGTACTTC	CASSLGVSRQGAFHEQYF